The T cell receptor (beta chain) under discussion was sequenced for a study of blood T cell repertoires in COVID-19. The study drew participants aged about 18 to 95 years from approximately 23 US areas. Clones were sequenced by immunoSEQ multiplex PCR, and TCRdb holds only the in-frame ones, with some missing. The sample lists some 200,000 clones, 70% to 90% occurring once. J was trimmed by 2 bases and V by 3 bases; bases with no gene match: 7. CDR3 size: 15 residues. Germline lookup yields CDR1 SQVTM and CDR2 ANQGSEA. This chain joins TRBV29-1 and TRBJ1-2; 9 positions match TRBD1. This receptor was taken from a woman aged 50 to 65 in a cohort exposed to, infected with or recovered from COVID-19 (not recorded which). The sample consisted of PBMCs or T cells enriched from blood (not recorded which). The CDR3 spells CSVDPGTGWNYGYTF. The CDR3 coding sequence is TGCAGCGTTGACCCAGGGACAGGGTGGAACTATGGCTACACCTTC.